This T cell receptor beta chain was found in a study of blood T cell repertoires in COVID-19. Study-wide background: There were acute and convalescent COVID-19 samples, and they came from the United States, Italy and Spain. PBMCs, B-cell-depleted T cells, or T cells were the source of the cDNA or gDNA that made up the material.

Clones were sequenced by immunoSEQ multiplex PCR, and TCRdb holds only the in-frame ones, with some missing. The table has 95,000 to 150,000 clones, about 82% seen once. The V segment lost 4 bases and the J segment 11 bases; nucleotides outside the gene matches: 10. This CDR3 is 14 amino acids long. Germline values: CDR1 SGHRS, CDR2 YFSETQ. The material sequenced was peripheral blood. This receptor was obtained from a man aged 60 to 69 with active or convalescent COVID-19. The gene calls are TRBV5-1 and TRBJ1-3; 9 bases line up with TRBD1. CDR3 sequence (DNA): TGCGCCAGCAGCCCGACAGGGGGGTCATGGGCCATATATTTT. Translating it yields CASSPTGGSWAIYF. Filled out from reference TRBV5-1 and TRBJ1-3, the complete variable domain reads KAGVTQTPRYLIKTRGQQVTLSCSPISGHRSVSWYQQTPGQGLQFLFEYFSETQRNKGNFPGRFSGRQFSNSRSEMNVSTLELGDSALYLCASSPTGGSWAIYFGEGSWLTVV.